This T cell receptor (beta chain) was profiled in a study of cytomegalovirus exposure and HLA in healthy donors. Study observations and caveats: An analysis that was carried out later associated 15,000 to 20,000 TCR beta sequences with HLA alleles at 0.05 false discovery rate. With high specificity and sensitivity, the classifier reportedly diagnosed cytomegalovirus status. Across donors, sequencing depth was assumed by presence/absence analyses to be roughly uniform. An analysis done earlier found most TCR beta V segments productive about 87% or about 30% of the time.

Concerning this clone itself: Its antigen is not known.

Primers: 60 Vbeta forward and 13 Jbeta reverse. Clones were sequenced by immunoSEQ multiplex PCR, and TCRdb holds only the in-frame ones, with some missing. The sample lists about 120,000 clones, over 70% occurring once. The sequence was obtained from a female donor in good health and CMV-seropositive. Sequencing input: PBMCs.

CDR3 in amino acids: CASSLSRGTELFF. For the CDR3, the DNA is TGTGCCAGCAGCTTAAGTAGGGGAACCGAGCTGTTTTTT. This chain connects TRBV7-3 to TRBJ2-2; maybe TRBD1 (5 bases). With 1 base removed from V and 11 bases from J, the gap between germline ends came to 11 bases. Germline CDR1 is SGHTA and CDR2 is FQGTGA. The CDR3 extends over 13 amino acids.